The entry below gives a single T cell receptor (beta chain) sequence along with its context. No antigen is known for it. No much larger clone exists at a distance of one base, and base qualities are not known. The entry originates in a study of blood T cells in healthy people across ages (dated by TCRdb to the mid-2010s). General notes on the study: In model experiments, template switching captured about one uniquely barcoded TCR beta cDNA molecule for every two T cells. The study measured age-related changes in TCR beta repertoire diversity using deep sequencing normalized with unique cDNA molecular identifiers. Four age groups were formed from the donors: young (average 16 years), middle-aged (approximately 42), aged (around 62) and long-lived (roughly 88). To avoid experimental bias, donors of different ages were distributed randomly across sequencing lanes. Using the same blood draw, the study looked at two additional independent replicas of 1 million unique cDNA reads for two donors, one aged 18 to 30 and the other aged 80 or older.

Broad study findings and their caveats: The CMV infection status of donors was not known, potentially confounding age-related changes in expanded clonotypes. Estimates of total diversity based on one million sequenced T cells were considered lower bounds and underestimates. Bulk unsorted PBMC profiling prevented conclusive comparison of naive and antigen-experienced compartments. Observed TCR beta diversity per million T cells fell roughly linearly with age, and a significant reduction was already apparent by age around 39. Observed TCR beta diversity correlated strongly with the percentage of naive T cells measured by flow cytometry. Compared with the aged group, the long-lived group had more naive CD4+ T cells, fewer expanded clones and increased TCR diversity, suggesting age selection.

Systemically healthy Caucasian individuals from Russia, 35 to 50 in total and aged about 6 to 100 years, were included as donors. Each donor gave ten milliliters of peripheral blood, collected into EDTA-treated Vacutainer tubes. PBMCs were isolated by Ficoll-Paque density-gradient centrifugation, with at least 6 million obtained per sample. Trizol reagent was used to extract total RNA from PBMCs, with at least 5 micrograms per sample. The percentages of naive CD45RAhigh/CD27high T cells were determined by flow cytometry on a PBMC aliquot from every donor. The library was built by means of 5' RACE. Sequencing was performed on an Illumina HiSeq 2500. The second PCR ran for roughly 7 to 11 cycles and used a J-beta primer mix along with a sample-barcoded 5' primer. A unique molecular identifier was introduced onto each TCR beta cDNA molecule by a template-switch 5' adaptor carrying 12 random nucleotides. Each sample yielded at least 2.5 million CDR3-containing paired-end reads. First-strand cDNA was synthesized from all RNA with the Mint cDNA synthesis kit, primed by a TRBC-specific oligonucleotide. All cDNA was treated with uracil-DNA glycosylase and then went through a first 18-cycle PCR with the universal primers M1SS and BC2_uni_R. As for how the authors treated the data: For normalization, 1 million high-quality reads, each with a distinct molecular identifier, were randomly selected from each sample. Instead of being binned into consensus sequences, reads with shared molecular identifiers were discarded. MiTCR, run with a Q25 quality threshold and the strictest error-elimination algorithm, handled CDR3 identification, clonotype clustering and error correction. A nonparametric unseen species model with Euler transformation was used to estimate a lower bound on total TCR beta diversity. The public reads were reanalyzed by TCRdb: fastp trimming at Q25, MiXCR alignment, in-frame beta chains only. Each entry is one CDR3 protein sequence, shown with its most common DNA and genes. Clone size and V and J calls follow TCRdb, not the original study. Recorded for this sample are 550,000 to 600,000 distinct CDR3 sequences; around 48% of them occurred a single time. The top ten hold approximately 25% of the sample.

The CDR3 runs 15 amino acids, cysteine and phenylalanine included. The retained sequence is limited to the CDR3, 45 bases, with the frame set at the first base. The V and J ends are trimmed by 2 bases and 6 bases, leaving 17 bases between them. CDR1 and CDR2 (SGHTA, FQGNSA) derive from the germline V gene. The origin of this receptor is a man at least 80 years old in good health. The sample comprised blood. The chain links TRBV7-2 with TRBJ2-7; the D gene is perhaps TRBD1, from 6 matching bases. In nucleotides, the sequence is TGTGCCAGCAGCTTACGGCTCAGGGGTCCCTGCGAGCAGTACTTC. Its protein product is CASSLRLRGPCEQYF.